The next 24 T cell receptor beta chains were all read from a single sample in a study of cytomegalovirus exposure and HLA in healthy donors. It was with 60 Vbeta and 13 Jbeta primers that the PCR ran. Data came from immunoSEQ multiplex PCR; TCRdb stores just in-frame clones and leaves some out. This sample has 150,000 to 200,000 clones, with 60% to 80% found just once. Material: PBMCs. The origin of the receptors is a woman between 50 and 59 years old in good health and CMV-seropositive.

This chain uses TRBV21-1 with TRBJ2-7; TRBD1 was called by the table and not checked on the DNA. TRBV21-1 has pseudogene status. CDR3 length: 17 residues. Here the CDR3 reads CASSNRDRVKVAHEQYF. The DNA of the CDR3 is TGTGCCAGCAGCAACCGGGACAGGGTCAAAGTCGCCCACGAGCAGTACTTC.

The genes are TRBV5-6 and TRBJ2-1; D not resolved. CDR1 and CDR2 (germline): SGHDT, YYEEEE. The CDR3 is made up of 11 amino acids. Trimming took 2 bases from V and 7 from J, leaving 4 bases between them. The CDR3 DNA is TGTGCCAGCAGCTTACGGAATGAGCAGTTCTTC. Translated, it gives CASSLRNEQFF.

This rearrangement joins TRBV2 to TRBJ1-2; TRBD1 matches at 8 bases. There are 14 residues in the CDR3. V lost 2 bases to trimming and J lost 4 bases; unmatched junction nucleotides: 3. CDR1 is SNHLY, CDR2 FYNNEI, per germline. The DNA for the CDR3 is TGTGCCAGCAGTGAACAGGGGGCCACCTATGGCTACACCTTC. It yields the protein CASSEQGATYGYTF. The full variable domain, its missing parts supplied by reference TRBV2 and TRBJ1-2, is EPEVTQTPSHQVTQMGQEVILRCVPISNHLYFYWYRQILGQKVEFLVSFYNNEISEKSEIFDDQFSVERPDGSNFTLKIRSTKLEDSAMYFCASSEQGATYGYTFGSGTRLTVV.

The rearrangement uses TRBV27 and TRBJ1-5, with D unresolved. V was cut by 3 bases and J by 5 bases, with 8 bases left in between. The germline V gene has CDR1 MNHEY and CDR2 SMNVEV (reference sequence). CDR3 length: 13 amino acids. The CDR3 sequence is CASSLQVYQPQHF. In nucleotides, the CDR3 is TGTGCCAGCAGTTTGCAGGTATATCAGCCCCAGCATTTT.

The gene calls are TRBV7-2 and TRBJ1-3; D is perhaps TRBD1 (6 bases). This CDR3 has 15 amino acids. Trimming stripped 4 bases from V and 4 bases from J, with 14 bases between. CDR1 is SGHTA and CDR2 is FQGNSA in the germline V gene. The chain's CDR3 is CASSYDKGVGNTIYF. The CDR3 DNA sequence: TGTGCCAGCAGCTACGACAAGGGGGTGGGAAACACCATATATTTT.

The genes are TRBV9 and TRBJ1-2; tentative D call: TRBD1 (5 bases). Germline V gene sequence: CDR1 SGDLS, CDR2 YYNGEE. Trimming removed 0 bases at V and 6 bases at J, with 9 bases between. This CDR3 comprises 13 residues. The DNA of the CDR3 is TGTGCCAGCAGCGTAGGGGGCCTTAATGGCTACACCTTC. As protein: CASSVGGLNGYTF.

This chain joins TRBV11-2 and TRBJ2-7; 8 nucleotides align to TRBD2. The CDR3 is made up of 17 amino acids. V lost 4 bases and J lost 0; bases outside the gene matches: 11. The germline gives CDR1 SGHAT, CDR2 FQNNGV. For the CDR3, the DNA is TGTGCCAGCAGCTCCTCCTCCTTAGCGGGGAGCTCCTACGAGCAGTACTTC. Its translation: CASSSSSLAGSSYEQYF.

The chain links TRBV19 to TRBJ1-2; 9 nucleotides align to TRBD1. V shed 6 bases and J 2 bases; nucleotides not matched to a gene: 1. This CDR3 is built from 13 residues. Germline-derived CDR1 and CDR2 are LNHDA and SQIVND (reference sequence). CDR3 region: CASSDRGNYGYTF. The CDR3 DNA is TGTGCCAGTAGCGACAGGGGGAACTATGGCTACACCTTC.

The V gene is TRBV2, the J gene TRBJ1-6, with D unclear. V gave up 6 bases and J gave up 7 bases, with 4 bases separating them. CDR1 and CDR2 (germline): SNHLY, FYNNEI. This CDR3 region has 11 residues. The CDR3, as DNA: TGTGCCAGCAGCGGGAATTCACCCCTCCACTTT. Protein: CASSGNSPLHF.

V and J are TRBV11-2 and TRBJ2-5; no reliable D call. The CDR3 spans 14 residues. Trimming removed 2 bases from V and 5 bases from J, with 12 bases in between. CDR1 is SGHAT, CDR2 FQNNGV, per germline. As DNA, the CDR3 is TGTGCCAGCAGCTTACTCCTAAGCGAGGAGACCCAGTACTTC. Translated, it gives CASSLLLSEETQYF.

This chain uses TRBV5-1 with TRBJ2-2, with D maybe TRBD2 (7 bases). The CDR3 is 17 amino acids. The V end was cut by 4 bases, the J end by 5 bases, with 21 bases between. Looked up from germline, CDR1 is SGHRS and CDR2 is YFSETQ. The CDR3 protein is CASSPLPGASGTGELFF. Here the CDR3 DNA reads TGCGCCAGCAGCCCCCTCCCGGGGGCTAGCGGAACCGGGGAGCTGTTTTTT.

This clone showed up just once. This chain connects TRBV4-1 to TRBJ2-3, with 9 bases lining up with TRBD2. Germline V gene sequence: CDR1 MGHRA, CDR2 YSYEKL. CDR3 length: 15 residues. The V gene end was trimmed by 4 bases and the J gene end by 3 bases; junction bases not matched to a gene: 5. DNA of the CDR3: TGCGCCAGCAGCCGCCCGGGACTAGCAACAGATACGCAGTATTTT. Translated, it gives CASSRPGLATDTQYF.

The chain recombines TRBV6-5 with TRBJ2-7, with D possibly TRBD2 on 5 matching bases. Trimming left V 8 bases short and J 6 bases short, with 11 bases between. From germline, CDR1 is MNHEY and CDR2 SVGAGI. The CDR3 contains 11 residues. CDR3 residues: CASGEGLEQYF. CDR3 nucleotides: TGTGCCAGCGGAGAGGGCCTCGAGCAGTACTTC.

A single count supports this clone. This chain links TRBV7-8 with TRBJ2-1; D is perhaps TRBD1 (6 bases). The CDR3 runs to 15 residues. Germline values: CDR1 SGHVS, CDR2 FQNEAQ. V was pared by 1 base and J by 7 bases, with 14 bases between. CDR3 amino acids: CASSLVPGTSNEQFF. CDR3 nucleotide sequence: TGTGCCAGCAGCTTAGTCCCGGGGACAAGTAATGAGCAGTTCTTC.

The gene calls are TRBV29-1 and TRBJ1-2, with D perhaps matching TRBD1 (6 bases). There are 13 residues in the CDR3. The V gene lost 1 base and the J gene lost 8 bases, with 14 bases spanning the gap. CDR1 SQVTM and CDR2 ANQGSEA come from the germline V gene. The CDR3 DNA follows: TGCAGCGTTGAAGTTGGGGGCACTGGGGGCTACACCTTC. Its protein product is CSVEVGGTGGYTF.

The chain joins TRBV11-2 to TRBJ2-7, with D maybe TRBD1 (5 bases). CDR1 SGHAT and CDR2 FQNNGV come from the germline V gene. Trimming shortened V by 3 bases and J by 2 bases, and 8 bases separated the two germline ends. This CDR3 spans 13 amino acids. The CDR3 DNA reads TGTGCCAGCAGCTTCGAGGACACCTACGAGCAGTACTTC. It encodes CASSFEDTYEQYF.

The chain employs TRBV19 and TRBJ1-1; 8 bases are shared with TRBD1. The J segment lost 1 base and the V segment lost 5 bases, leaving 12 bases of the junction unmatched. This CDR3 is built from 17 residues. CDR1 LNHDA and CDR2 SQIVND come from the germline V gene (reference sequence). DNA for the CDR3: TGTGCCAGTAGTCCCGTAATTAAAGACAGGGGGAACACTGAAGCTTTCTTT. Translated: CASSPVIKDRGNTEAFF. The complete variable domain, with remaining parts taken from reference TRBV19 and TRBJ1-1, reads DGGITQSPKYLFRKEGQNVTLSCEQNLNHDAMYWYRQDPGQGLRLIYYSQIVNDFQKGDIAEGYSVSREKKESFPLTVTSAQKNPTAFYLCASSPVIKDRGNTEAFFGQGTRLTVV.

The rearrangement uses TRBV27 and TRBJ2-5, with 8 bases aligning to TRBD2. The CDR3 is 17 residues long. CDR1 and CDR2 from the germline V gene are MNHEY and SMNVEV (reference sequence). With V trimmed by 3 bases and J by 6 bases, 15 bases remained unmatched. Here the CDR3 DNA reads TGTGCCAGCAGTTTTATTCAGCCCGGGGGGGCCGGAAAGACCCAGTACTTC. It specifies CASSFIQPGGAGKTQYF.

The rearrangement links TRBV19 to TRBJ1-1; D ambiguous. Trimming pared 5 bases from V and 1 base from J, leaving 14 bases between. The CDR3 runs 15 residues. Germline V gene sequence: CDR1 LNHDA, CDR2 SQIVND (reference sequence). The CDR3 sequence: CASSPRTGGNTEAFF. CDR3 bases: TGTGCCAGTAGTCCCAGGACCGGAGGGAACACTGAAGCTTTCTTT.

The chain carries TRBV9 and TRBJ1-1; no firm D call. The CDR3 spans 13 residues. V was clipped by 2 bases and J by 4 bases, with 9 bases between them. Germline CDR1 reads SGDLS; CDR2 reads YYNGEE. The CDR3 DNA reads as TGTGCCAGCAGCGTGCCCGGGGTCACTGAAGCTTTCTTT. Encoded protein: CASSVPGVTEAFF.

The gene calls are TRBV5-5 and TRBJ2-7; TRBD2 is a possible D gene (6 bases). V lost 0 bases, J lost 5 bases, and 15 bases lay in between. Germline V gene sequence: CDR1 SGHKS, CDR2 YYEKEE (reference sequence). The length of the CDR3 is 15 residues. The CDR3 here is CASSLAGVSWDEQYF. The CDR3 DNA is TGTGCCAGCAGCTTGGCGGGGGTCTCCTGGGACGAGCAGTACTTC.

This chain links TRBV5-1 with TRBJ2-5; 10 bases fit TRBD1. This CDR3 is built from 15 residues. The germline V gene has CDR1 SGHRS and CDR2 YFSETQ. The V segment lost 4 bases and the J segment 0 bases; nucleotides outside the gene matches: 3. The CDR3 region has the DNA TGCGCCAGCAGCAGGGGACAGGGGTACCAAGAGACCCAGTACTTC. It is translated as CASSRGQGYQETQYF.

V is TRBV29-1 and J is TRBJ2-7, with TRBD1 as a possible D gene (5 bases). V lost 4 bases, J lost 7 bases, and 14 bases lay in between. Per germline, CDR1 SQVTM and CDR2 ANQGSEA. The CDR3 consists of 12 residues. CDR3 loop: CSVVLGAREQYF. The CDR3, as DNA: TGCAGCGTTGTTCTTGGGGCACGGGAGCAGTACTTC.

In DNA form, the CDR3 reads TGTGCCAGCAGCCCGGGGACTAGCGGGGGAGCGACGGAGACCCAGTACTTC. As protein: CASSPGTSGGATETQYF. V is TRBV7-9 and J is TRBJ2-5; 14 nucleotides agree with TRBD2. The CDR3 spans 17 residues. Germline CDR1 reads SEHNR; CDR2 reads FQNEAQ (reference sequence). After removal of 5 bases from V and 5 bases from J, the junction contained 10 bases not matched to a gene.